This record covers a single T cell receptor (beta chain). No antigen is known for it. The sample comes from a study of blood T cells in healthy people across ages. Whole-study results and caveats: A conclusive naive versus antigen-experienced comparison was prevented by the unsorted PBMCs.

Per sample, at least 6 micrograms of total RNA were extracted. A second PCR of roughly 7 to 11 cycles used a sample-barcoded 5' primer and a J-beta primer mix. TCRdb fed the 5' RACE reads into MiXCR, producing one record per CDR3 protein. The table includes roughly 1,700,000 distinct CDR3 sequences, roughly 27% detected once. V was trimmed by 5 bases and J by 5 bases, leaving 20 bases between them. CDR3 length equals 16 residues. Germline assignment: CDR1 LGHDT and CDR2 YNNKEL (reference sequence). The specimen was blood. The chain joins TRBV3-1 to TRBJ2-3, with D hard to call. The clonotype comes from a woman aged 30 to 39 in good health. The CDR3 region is CASSSGRVPLEDTQYF. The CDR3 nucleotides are TGTGCCAGCAGCTCAGGCCGGGTCCCACTCGAAGATACGCAGTATTTT.